This TCR beta chain was profiled in a study of blood T cells in healthy people across ages. About the research overall: Per two T cells, about one barcoded beta molecule was captured through template switching. Overall study findings and caveats: PBMCs were not sorted, which prevented a conclusive comparison of naive versus antigen-experienced cells. Higher diversity and more naive CD4+ cells were features of long-lived donors, compared to aged donors.

Alongside a J-beta primer mix, a sample-barcoded 5' primer served in a second PCR lasting about 7 to 12 cycles. The authors tagged each cDNA molecule using a template-switch adaptor with 12 random nucleotides. Using its own MiXCR run on the 5' RACE reads, TCRdb lists one record per CDR3 protein. The table shows 1.8 million or so distinct CDR3 sequences, with around 40% occurring only once. The CDR3 loop spans 14 amino acids. The germline V and J ends were trimmed by 4 bases and 3 bases, with 10 bases remaining between them. Per germline, CDR1 MNHNS and CDR2 SASEGT. In the case of this clonotype: Its antigen is unknown.

Sequencing used blood. The receptor's source is a human donor in good health. This chain uses TRBV6-1 with TRBJ1-5; D is undetermined. CDR3 sequence reads: CASSVRQSNQPQHF. The CDR3 DNA reads TGTGCCAGCAGTGTACGGCAGTCCAATCAGCCCCAGCATTTT.